This T cell receptor beta chain was observed in a study of molecular identifiers for immune sequencing clone quantification. Regarding the study as a whole: Same-barcode identical TCR molecules could make highly expanded clones look smaller than they are.

The CDR3 has 13 residues. Germline CDR1 is MNHEY and CDR2 is SVGAGI. V lost 7 bases to trimming and J lost 4 bases, with 12 bases between them. The authors gated naive CD8 T cells as CD8+CD4-CCR7+CD45RA+ for sorting. One entry per CDR3 protein, called by TCRdb with MiXCR from the PCR reads. The data contain more than 85,000 distinct CDR3 sequences, roughly a third of them singletons. This clonotype has only a few counts. Its antigen remains unknown. The receptor comes from a human donor in good health. Some libraries in this study had Jurkat cell RNA spiked in. What was sequenced was naive CD8+ T cells from blood, with Jurkat cell RNA spiked in. Stated subset: FACS-sorted CD8+CD4-CCR7+CD45RA+ naive T cells. The rearrangement uses TRBV6-5 and TRBJ2-3, with D unresolved. Here the CDR3 DNA reads TGTGCCAGCAAGGATTCGGTCGCAGATACGCAGTATTTT. Its translation is CASKDSVADTQYF.